This TCR beta chain comes out of a study of T-cell reconstitution after alpha-beta-depleted transplantation in children. Germline CDR1 MNHEY, CDR2 SMNVEV (reference sequence). The CDR3 contains 17 residues. The junction had 9 bases not matched to a gene; V was cut back by 0 bases and J by 6 bases. Unique molecular identifiers were built into the TCRbeta library. Each CDR3 protein is one row after TCRdb ran MiXCR on the PCR reads. The sample contains 200,000 to 250,000 distinct CDR3 sequences, approximately 6.9% of which appear only once. This clonotype was found many times. The source was PBMCs, collected before TCRalphabeta/CD19-depleted stem cell transplant. The J gene is TRBJ2-1, the V gene TRBV27; the match to TRBD2 covers 9 bases. The receptor was isolated from a boy younger than 10 with acute lymphoblastic leukemia, due to receive a stem cell transplant. The DNA for the CDR3 is TGTGCCAGCAGTTTATCCTCTAGCGGGGATTTCTTCAATGAGCAGTTCTTC. Encoded protein: CASSLSSSGDFFNEQFF.